This entry concerns a single T cell receptor (beta chain). This record comes from a study of T cell changes during pregnancy in multiple sclerosis. The CDR3 length is 14 residues. CDR1 SNHLY and CDR2 FYNNEI come from the germline V gene. V lost 2 bases and J lost 4, with 11 bases in between. Sequenced by immunoSEQ multiplex PCR; TCRdb stores in-frame clones only, minus some. The sample records 45,000 to 65,000 clones, roughly 91% being singletons. The starting material was CD4+ T cells from peripheral blood mononuclear cells, obtained in the third trimester of pregnancy. The chain is built from TRBV2 and TRBJ1-2; D ambiguous. This clonotype was sampled from a female donor with multiple sclerosis, enrolled in a pregnancy study. The CDR3 spells CASSENPQSYGYTF. In DNA form, the CDR3 reads TGTGCCAGCAGTGAAAATCCACAGAGCTATGGCTACACCTTC.